These T cell receptor beta chains were read from a single sample in a study of cytomegalovirus exposure and HLA in healthy donors. Generated by immunoSEQ multiplex PCR, the TCRdb table keeps only in-frame clones and is missing some. The sample shows tens of thousands of clones, around 85% of them seen only once. Specimen: PBMCs. These receptors all come from a man between 18 and 35 years old in good health and CMV-seronegative. CDR3s include the opening cysteine and the closing phenylalanine or tryptophan. Fields, in order: V gene, J gene, clone size, CDR3 protein. Rows may omit the clone size; those that give it use once, few, many or a size class.

v_gene: TRBV11-2
j_gene: TRBJ2-3
abundance: .
CDR3aa: CASSLRIDRLGVDTQYF

v_gene: TRBV16
j_gene: TRBJ2-5
abundance: .
CDR3aa: CASSPRQETQYF

v_gene: TRBV6-6
j_gene: TRBJ1-2
abundance: once
CDR3aa: CASSYQQGAYGYTF

v_gene: TRBV7-3
j_gene: TRBJ2-3
abundance: .
CDR3aa: CASSLISGGDTQYF

v_gene: TRBV7-9
j_gene: TRBJ2-1
abundance: .
CDR3aa: CASSGLSSYNEQFF

v_gene: TRBV2
j_gene: TRBJ1-2
abundance: .
CDR3aa: CASSEVVGRGYGYTF

v_gene: TRBV2
j_gene: TRBJ2-1
abundance: .
CDR3aa: CASSLGLAGGGGEQFF

v_gene: TRBV5-8
j_gene: TRBJ2-1
abundance: .
CDR3aa: CASSPWGGSYNEQFF

v_gene: TRBV30
j_gene: TRBJ1-4
abundance: .
CDR3aa: CAWSVRGGLAEKLFF

v_gene: TRBV30
j_gene: TRBJ1-2
abundance: .
CDR3aa: CAWSGTGYYGYTF

v_gene: TRBV30
j_gene: TRBJ2-1
abundance: .
CDR3aa: CAWSLADSYNEQFF

v_gene: TRBV29-1
j_gene: TRBJ2-1
abundance: .
CDR3aa: CSVEIGDRGYNEQFF

v_gene: TRBV9
j_gene: TRBJ2-2
abundance: .
CDR3aa: CASSTYTGELFF

v_gene: TRBV6-5
j_gene: TRBJ1-1
abundance: .
CDR3aa: CASRATAANTEAFF

v_gene: TRBV30
j_gene: TRBJ2-7
abundance: .
CDR3aa: CAWMIPSGPRYF

v_gene: TRBV5-1
j_gene: TRBJ1-1
abundance: .
CDR3aa: CASSLRQAGGPMNTEAFF